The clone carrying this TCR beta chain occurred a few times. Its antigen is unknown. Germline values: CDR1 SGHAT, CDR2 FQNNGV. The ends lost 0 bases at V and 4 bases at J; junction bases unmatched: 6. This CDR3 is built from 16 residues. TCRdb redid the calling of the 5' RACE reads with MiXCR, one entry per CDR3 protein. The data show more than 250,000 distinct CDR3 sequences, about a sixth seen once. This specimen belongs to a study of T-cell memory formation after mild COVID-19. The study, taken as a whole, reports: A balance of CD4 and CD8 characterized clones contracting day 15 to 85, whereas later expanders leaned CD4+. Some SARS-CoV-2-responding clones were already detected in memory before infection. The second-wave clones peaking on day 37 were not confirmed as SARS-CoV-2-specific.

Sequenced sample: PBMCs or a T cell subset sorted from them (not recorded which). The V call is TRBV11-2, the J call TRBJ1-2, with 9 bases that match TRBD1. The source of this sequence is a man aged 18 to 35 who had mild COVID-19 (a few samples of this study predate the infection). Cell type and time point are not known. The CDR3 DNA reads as TGTGCCAGCAGCTTAGATTCGGGGACAGGGACCTATGGCTACACCTTC. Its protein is CASSLDSGTGTYGYTF.